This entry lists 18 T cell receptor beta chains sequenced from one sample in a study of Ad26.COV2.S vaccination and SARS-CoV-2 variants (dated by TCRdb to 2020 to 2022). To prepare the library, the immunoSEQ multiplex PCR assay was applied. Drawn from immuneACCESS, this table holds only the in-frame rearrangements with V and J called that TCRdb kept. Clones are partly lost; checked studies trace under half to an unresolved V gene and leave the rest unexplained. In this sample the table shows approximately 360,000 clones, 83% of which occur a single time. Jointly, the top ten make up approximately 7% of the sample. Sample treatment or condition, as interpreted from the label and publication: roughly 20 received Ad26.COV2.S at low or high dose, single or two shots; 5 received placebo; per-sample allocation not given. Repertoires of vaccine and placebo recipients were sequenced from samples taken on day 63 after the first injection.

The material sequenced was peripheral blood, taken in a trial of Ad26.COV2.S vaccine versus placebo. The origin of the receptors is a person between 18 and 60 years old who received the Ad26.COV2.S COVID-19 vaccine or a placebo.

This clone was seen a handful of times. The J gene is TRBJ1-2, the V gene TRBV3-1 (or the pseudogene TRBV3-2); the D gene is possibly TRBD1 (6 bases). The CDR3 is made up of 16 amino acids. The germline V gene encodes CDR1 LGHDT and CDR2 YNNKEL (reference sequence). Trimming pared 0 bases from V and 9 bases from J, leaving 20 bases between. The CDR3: CASSQDPWGAVWSYTF. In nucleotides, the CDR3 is TGTGCCAGCAGCCAAGATCCTTGGGGGGCAGTTTGGAGCTACACCTTC.

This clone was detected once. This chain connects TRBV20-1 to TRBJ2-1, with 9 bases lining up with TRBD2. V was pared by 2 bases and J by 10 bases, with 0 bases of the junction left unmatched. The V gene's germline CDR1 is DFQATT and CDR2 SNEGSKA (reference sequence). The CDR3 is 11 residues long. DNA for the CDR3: TGCAGTGCTAGAACTAGCGGGGAGCAGTTCTTC. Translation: CSARTSGEQFF.

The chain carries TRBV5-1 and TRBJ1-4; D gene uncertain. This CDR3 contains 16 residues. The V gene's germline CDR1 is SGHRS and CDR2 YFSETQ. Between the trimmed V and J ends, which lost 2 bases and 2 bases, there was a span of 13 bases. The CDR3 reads CASSFGGAWTNEKLFF. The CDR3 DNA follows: TGCGCCAGCAGCTTTGGAGGCGCGTGGACTAATGAAAAACTGTTTTTT.

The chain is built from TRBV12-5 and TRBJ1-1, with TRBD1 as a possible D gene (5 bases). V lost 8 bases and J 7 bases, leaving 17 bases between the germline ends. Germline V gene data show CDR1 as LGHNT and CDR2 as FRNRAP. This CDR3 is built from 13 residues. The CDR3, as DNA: TGTGCTAGTTCCGGGCAGCGTAGGGGTGAAGCTTTCTTT. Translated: CASSGQRRGEAFF.

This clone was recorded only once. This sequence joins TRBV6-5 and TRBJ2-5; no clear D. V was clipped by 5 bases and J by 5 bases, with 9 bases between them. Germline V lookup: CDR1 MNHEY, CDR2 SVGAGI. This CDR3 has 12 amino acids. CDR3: CASSNVVETQYF. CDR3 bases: TGTGCCAGCAGTAACGTCGTGGAGACCCAGTACTTC.

CDR3 in DNA: TGTGCCAGTAGGTCCGGGACAGGGAGAGACACTGAAGCTTTCTTT. Protein sequence: CASRSGTGRDTEAFF. The chain is built from TRBV19 and TRBJ1-1; 9 positions match TRBD1. Germline trimming cut 6 bases from V and 3 bases from J; bases unmatched to any gene: 8. The CDR3 is 15 amino acids. The germline CDR1 and CDR2 sequences are LNHDA and SQIVND (reference sequence).

CDR3 residues: CASSQGASADYGYTF. The CDR3 bases are TGCGCCAGCAGCCAAGGGGCGTCGGCTGACTATGGCTACACCTTC. V is TRBV4-1 and J is TRBJ1-2, with D hard to call. V dropped 1 base and J dropped 3 bases, with 12 bases sitting between them. The CDR3 is 15 amino acids. The germline CDR1 and CDR2 sequences are MGHRA and YSYEKL.

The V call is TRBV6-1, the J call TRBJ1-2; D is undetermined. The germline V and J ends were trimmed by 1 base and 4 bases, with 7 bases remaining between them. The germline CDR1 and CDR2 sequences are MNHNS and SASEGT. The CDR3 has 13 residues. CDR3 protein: CASSEEGVYGYTF. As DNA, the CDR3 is TGTGCCAGCAGTGAAGAGGGAGTCTATGGCTACACCTTC.

CDR3 amino acids: CASSSRQGRTGNTIYF. The CDR3 DNA is TGTGCCAGCAGCTCAAGACAGGGGAGAACGGGAAACACCATATATTTT. The chain uses TRBV7-6 and TRBJ1-3; 8 bases match TRBD1. V lost 4 bases and J lost 4; bases outside the gene matches: 9. Germline V lookup: CDR1 SGHVS, CDR2 FNYEAQ. This CDR3 contains 16 residues.

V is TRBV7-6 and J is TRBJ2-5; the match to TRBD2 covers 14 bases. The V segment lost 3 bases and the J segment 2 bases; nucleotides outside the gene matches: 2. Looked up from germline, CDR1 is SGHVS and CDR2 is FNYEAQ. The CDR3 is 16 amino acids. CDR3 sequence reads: CASSLTSGGAQETQYF. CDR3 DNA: TGTGCCAGCAGCTTGACTAGCGGGGGGGCGCAAGAGACCCAGTACTTC.

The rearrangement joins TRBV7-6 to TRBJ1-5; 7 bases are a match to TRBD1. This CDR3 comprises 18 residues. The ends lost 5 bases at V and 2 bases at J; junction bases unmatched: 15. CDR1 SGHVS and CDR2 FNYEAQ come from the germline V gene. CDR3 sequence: CASSLYPGQDAGNQPQHF. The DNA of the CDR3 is TGTGCCAGCAGCCTGTACCCAGGACAGGATGCAGGCAATCAGCCCCAGCATTTT.

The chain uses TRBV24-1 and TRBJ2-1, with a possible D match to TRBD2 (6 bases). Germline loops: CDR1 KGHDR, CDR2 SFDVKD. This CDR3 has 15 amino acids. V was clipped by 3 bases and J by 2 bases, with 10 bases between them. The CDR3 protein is CATSDRGGTYNEQFF. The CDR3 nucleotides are TGTGCCACCAGTGATCGGGGAGGCACCTACAATGAGCAGTTCTTC.

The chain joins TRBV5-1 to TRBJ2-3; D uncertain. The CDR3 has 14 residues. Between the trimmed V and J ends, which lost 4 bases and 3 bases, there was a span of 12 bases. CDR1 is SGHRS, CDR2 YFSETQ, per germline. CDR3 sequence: CASSPRATTDTQYF. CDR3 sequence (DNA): TGCGCCAGCAGCCCACGGGCGACGACAGATACGCAGTATTTT.

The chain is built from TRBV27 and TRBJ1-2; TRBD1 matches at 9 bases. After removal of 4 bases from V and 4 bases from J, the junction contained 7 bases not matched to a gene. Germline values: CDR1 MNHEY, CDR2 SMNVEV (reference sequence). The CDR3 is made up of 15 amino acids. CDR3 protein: CASSSPGTGLYGYTF. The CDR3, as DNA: TGTGCCAGCAGTTCCCCCGGGACAGGGCTCTATGGCTACACCTTC.

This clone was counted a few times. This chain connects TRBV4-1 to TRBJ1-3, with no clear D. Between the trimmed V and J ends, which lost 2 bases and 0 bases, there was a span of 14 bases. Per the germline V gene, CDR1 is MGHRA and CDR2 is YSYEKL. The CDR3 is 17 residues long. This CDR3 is CASSQFIIRSSGNTIYF. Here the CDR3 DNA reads TGCGCCAGCAGCCAATTCATCATCCGCAGCTCTGGAAACACCATATATTTT.

The CDR3, as DNA: TGTGCCATCAGTGAGCGAGACAGGGGGGAGCTGTTTTTT. Protein sequence: CAISERDRGELFF. The chain joins TRBV10-3 to TRBJ2-2, with TRBD1 as a possible D gene (6 bases). The CDR3 totals 13 residues. V was shortened by 2 bases and J by 8 bases, with 9 bases between the two germline ends. Germline V gene sequence: CDR1 ENHRY, CDR2 SYGVKD.

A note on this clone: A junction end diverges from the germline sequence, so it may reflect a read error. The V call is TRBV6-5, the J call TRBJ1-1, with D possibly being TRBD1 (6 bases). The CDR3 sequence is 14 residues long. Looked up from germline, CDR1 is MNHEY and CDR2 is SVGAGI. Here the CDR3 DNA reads TGCCCCCTTGGCCCAGGGGAGAGGGACACTGAAGCTTTCTTT. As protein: CPLGPGERDTEAFF.

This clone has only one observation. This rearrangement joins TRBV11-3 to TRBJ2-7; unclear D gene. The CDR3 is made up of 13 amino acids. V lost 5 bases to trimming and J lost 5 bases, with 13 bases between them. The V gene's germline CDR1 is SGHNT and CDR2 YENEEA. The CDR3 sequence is CASSPFNSDEQYF. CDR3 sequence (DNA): TGTGCCAGCAGCCCCTTCAATTCGGACGAGCAGTACTTC.